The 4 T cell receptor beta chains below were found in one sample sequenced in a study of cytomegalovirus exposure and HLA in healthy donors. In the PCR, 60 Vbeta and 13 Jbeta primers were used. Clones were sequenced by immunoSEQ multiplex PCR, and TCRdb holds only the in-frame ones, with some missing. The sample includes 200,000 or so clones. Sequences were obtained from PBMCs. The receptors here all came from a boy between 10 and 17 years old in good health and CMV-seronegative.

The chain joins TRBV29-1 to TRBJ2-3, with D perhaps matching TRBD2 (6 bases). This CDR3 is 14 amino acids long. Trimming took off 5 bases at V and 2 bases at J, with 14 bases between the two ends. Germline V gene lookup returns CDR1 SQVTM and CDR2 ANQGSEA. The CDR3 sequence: CSVLREENTDTQYF. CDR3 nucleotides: TGCAGCGTTCTTAGGGAGGAGAACACAGATACGCAGTATTTT.

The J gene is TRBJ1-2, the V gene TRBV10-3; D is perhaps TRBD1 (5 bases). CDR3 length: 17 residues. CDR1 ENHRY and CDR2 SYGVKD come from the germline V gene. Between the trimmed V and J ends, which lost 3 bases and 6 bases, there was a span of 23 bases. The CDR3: CAISDPTGTGGSNGYTF. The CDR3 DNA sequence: TGTGCCATCAGTGATCCTACCGGGACTGGGGGTTCTAATGGCTACACCTTC.

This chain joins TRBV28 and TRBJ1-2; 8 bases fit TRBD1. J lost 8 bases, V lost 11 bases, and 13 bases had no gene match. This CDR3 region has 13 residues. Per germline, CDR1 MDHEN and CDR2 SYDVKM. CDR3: CAGGGTGLLGYTF. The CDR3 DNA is TGTGCCGGGGGCGGGACAGGTCTTTTGGGCTACACCTTC.

CDR3 in amino acids: CASAGVLGEQYF. The CDR3 nucleotides read TGTGCCAGCGCCGGGGTATTAGGCGAGCAGTACTTC. The genes are TRBV9 and TRBJ2-7; D may be TRBD2 (5 bases). V lost 7 bases and J lost 6, with 14 bases in between. The CDR3 totals 12 residues. Germline V gene sequence: CDR1 SGDLS, CDR2 YYNGEE.